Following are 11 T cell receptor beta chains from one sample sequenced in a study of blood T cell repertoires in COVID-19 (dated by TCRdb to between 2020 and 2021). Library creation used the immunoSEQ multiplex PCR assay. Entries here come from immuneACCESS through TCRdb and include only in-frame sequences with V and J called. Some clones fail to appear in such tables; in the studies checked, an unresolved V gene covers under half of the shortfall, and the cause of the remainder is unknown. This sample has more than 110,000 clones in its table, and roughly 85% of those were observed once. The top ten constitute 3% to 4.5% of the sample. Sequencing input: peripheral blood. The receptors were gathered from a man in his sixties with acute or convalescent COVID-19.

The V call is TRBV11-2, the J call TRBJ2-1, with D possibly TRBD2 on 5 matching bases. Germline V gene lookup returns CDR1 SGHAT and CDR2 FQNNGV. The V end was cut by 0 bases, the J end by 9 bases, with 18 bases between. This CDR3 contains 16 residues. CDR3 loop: CASSLEFGVGRVEQFF. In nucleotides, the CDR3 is TGTGCCAGCAGCTTAGAGTTTGGTGTTGGGCGGGTTGAGCAGTTCTTC. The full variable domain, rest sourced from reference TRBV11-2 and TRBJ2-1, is EAGVAQSPRYKIIEKRQSVAFWCNPISGHATLYWYQQILGQGPKLLIQFQNNGVVDDSQLPKDRFSAERLKGVDSTLKIQPAKLEDSAVYLCASSLEFGVGRVEQFFGPGTRLTVL.

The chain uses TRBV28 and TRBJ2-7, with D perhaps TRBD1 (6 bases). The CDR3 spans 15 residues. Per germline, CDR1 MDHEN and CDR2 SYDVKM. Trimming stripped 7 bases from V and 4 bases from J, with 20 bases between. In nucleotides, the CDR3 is TGTGCCAGCACACCCCCCCCGGGACACCATTACGAGCAGTACTTC. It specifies CASTPPPGHHYEQYF.

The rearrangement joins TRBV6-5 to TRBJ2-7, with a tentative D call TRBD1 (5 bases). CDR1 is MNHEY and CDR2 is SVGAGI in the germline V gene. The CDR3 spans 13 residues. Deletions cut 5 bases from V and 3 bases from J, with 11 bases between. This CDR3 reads CASSTGPIYEQYF. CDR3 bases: TGTGCCAGCAGTACAGGTCCTATCTACGAGCAGTACTTC.

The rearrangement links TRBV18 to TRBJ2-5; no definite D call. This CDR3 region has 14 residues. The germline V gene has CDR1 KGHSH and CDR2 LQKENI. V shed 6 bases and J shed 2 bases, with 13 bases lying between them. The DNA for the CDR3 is TGTGCCAGCTCCCCTGGCCTGTCTCAAGAGACCCAGTACTTC. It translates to CASSPGLSQETQYF.

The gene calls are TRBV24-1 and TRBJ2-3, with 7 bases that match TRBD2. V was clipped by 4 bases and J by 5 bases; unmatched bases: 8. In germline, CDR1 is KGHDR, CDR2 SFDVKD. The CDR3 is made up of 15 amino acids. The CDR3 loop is CATSDQSGTGDTQYF. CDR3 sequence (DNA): TGTGCCACCAGTGACCAGAGCGGGACGGGAGATACGCAGTATTTT.

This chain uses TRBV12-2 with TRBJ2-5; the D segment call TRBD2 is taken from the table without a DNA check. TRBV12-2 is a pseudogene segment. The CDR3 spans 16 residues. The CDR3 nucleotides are TGTGCAAGTCGCTTAGAAAGCGGGGGGATACCGGAGACCCAGTACTTC. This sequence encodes CASRLESGGIPETQYF.

The CDR3 DNA reads TGTGCCAGCAGTGATCGGGGGAACAATGAGCAGTTCTTC. As protein: CASSDRGNNEQFF. The chain employs TRBV6-1 and TRBJ2-1; D is possibly TRBD2 (6 bases). Germline V CDR1 and CDR2: MNHNS, SASEGT. Between the trimmed V and J ends, which lost 3 bases and 5 bases, there was a span of 8 bases. This CDR3 has 13 residues.

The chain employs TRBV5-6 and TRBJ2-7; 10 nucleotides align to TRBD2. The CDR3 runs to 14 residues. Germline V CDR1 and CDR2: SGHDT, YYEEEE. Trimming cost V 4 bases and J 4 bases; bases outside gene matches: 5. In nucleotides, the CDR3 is TGTGCCAGCAGCCTTGGGGGACTAGCGTACGAGCAGTACTTC. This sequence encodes CASSLGGLAYEQYF.

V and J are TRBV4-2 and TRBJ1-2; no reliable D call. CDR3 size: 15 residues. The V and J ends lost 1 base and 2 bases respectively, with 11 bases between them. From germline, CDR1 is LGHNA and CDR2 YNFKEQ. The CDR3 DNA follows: TGTGCCAGCAGCCAAGGATTAGTGCCCAACTATGGCTACACCTTC. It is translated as CASSQGLVPNYGYTF.

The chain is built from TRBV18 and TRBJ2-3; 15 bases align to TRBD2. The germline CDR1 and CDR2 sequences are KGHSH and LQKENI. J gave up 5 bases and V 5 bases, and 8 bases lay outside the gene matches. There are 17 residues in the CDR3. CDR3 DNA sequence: TGTGCCAGCTCATCCGGACTAGCGGGAGGGCCGGGAGATACGCAGTATTTT. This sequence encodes CASSSGLAGGPGDTQYF.

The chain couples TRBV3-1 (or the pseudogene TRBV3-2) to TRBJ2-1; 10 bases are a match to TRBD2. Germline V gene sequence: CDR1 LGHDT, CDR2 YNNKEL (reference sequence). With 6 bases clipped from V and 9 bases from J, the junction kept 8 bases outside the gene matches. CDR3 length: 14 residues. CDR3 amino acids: CASRGSGRIGEQFF. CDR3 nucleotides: TGTGCCAGCAGAGGTAGCGGGAGGATCGGTGAGCAGTTCTTC.